This is a list of T cell receptor beta chains from one sample in a study of cytomegalovirus exposure and HLA in healthy donors. Generated by immunoSEQ multiplex PCR, the TCRdb table keeps only in-frame clones and is missing some. The sample has just over 25,000 clones, 70% seen once; the top ten hold roughly 4.4%. Material: PBMCs. These receptor sequences come from a woman aged 45-60 years in good health and CMV-seronegative. The CDR3 runs from the conserved cysteine through the conserved F or W. The order of the fields is V gene, J gene, clone size, D gene, CDR3 DNA, CDR3 protein. A D gene is named only where the DNA matches it firmly. Clone size appears in some rows only: once, few, many, or a class for an expanded clone.

TRBV15	TRBJ1-2	.	.	TGTGCCACCAGCAGACGGACAGCCCCCCCGGGAGGCTACACCTTC	CATSRRTAPPGGYTF
TRBV6-5	TRBJ1-1	.	.	TGTGCCAGCAAACGCGAGGGGGTGAACACTGAAGCTTTCTTT	CASKREGVNTEAFF
TRBV9	TRBJ2-7	.	.	TGTGCCAGCAGCGTAGGGCTAGCCTCCTACGAGCAGTACTTC	CASSVGLASYEQYF
TRBV7-9	TRBJ1-1	.	.	TGTGCCAGCAGCCCCCTCCGCGGGGATTGGAACACTGAAGCTTTCTTT	CASSPLRGDWNTEAFF
TRBV5-6	TRBJ1-2	few	.	TGTGCCAGCAGCCCCGTCAGGGGTCCTAACTATGGCTACACCTTC	CASSPVRGPNYGYTF
TRBV5-1	TRBJ1-5	.	TRBD1	TGCGCCAGCAGGGCTGGACAGGGTCTTAACCAGCCCCAGCATTTT	CASRAGQGLNQPQHF
TRBV29-1	TRBJ2-1	.	.	TGCAGCGTTGAAGACCCTCGAGGAGATGAGCAGTTCTTC	CSVEDPRGDEQFF
TRBV2	TRBJ1-1	.	.	TGTGCCAGCAGTCGGTACACTGAAGCTTTCTTT	CASSRYTEAFF
TRBV14	TRBJ2-7	.	.	TGTGCCAGCAGCCAATACAGTCGCGAGCAGTACTTC	CASSQYSREQYF
TRBV6-5	TRBJ1-2	.	.	TGTGCCAGCAGAGAGGGTGGATCAGCTAACTATGGCTACACCTTC	CASREGGSANYGYTF
TRBV5-8	TRBJ2-1	medium-sized	.	TGTGCCAGCAGCTTGGGTGGGGAGCATAGTGAGCAGTTCTTC	CASSLGGEHSEQFF
TRBV29-1	TRBJ1-2	.	.	TGCAGCTCGTCTCAGGGTGGCTATGGCTACACCTTC	CSSSQGGYGYTF
TRBV5-1	TRBJ2-3	.	.	TGCGCCAGCAGCCGATACCCGGAGGCGGGACCAGATACGCAGTATTTT	CASSRYPEAGPDTQYF
TRBV27	TRBJ1-5	.	.	TGTGCCAGCAGTTTATCCGGGGGAAATCAGCCCCAGCATTTT	CASSLSGGNQPQHF
TRBV29-1	TRBJ2-3	few	.	TGCAGCGTTGAAGATTTGTCGGGAGATACGCAGTATTTT	CSVEDLSGDTQYF
TRBV18	TRBJ2-2	.	.	TGTGCCAGCTCACCGCCTTTAGCGGAGAACACCGGGGAGCTGTTTTTT	CASSPPLAENTGELFF
TRBV19	TRBJ1-2	.	TRBD1	TGTGCCAGTAGTAGCGGACAGGGCGTCTATGGCTACACCTTC	CASSSGQGVYGYTF
TRBV4-1	TRBJ1-2	medium-sized	.	TGCGCCAGCAGCCGAGGAAAGACAGTCTATGGCTACACCTTC	CASSRGKTVYGYTF
TRBV29-1	TRBJ2-2	few	.	TGCAGCGTCCATGGACAGCCGAACACCGGGGAGCTGTTTTTT	CSVHGQPNTGELFF
TRBV16	TRBJ1-5	.	.	TGTGCCAGCAGCCAGCAGGGCGGGAGCGGGGAGCCCCAGCATTTT	CASSQQGGSGEPQHF
TRBV6-5	TRBJ1-4	medium-sized	.	TGTGCCAGCAGCCGGACAGTAAGGGAGAAACTGTTTTTT	CASSRTVREKLFF
TRBV7-9	TRBJ2-7	.	.	TGTGCCAGCAGCCCAGGGACTGGCCTCGGCTACGAGCAGTACTTC	CASSPGTGLGYEQYF
TRBV29-1	TRBJ2-7	.	.	TGCAGCGCCCTACGAGGGACCTACGAGCAGTACTTC	CSALRGTYEQYF
TRBV18	TRBJ2-1	.	.	TGTGCCAGTACAAAACCTCCAGCGGGTTTAAATGAGCAGTTCTTC	CASTKPPAGLNEQFF
TRBV5-4	TRBJ2-6	.	.	TGTGCCAGCAGCCCGTCTGGGGCCAACGTCCTGACTTTC	CASSPSGANVLTF
TRBV29-1	TRBJ1-1	once	TRBD1	TGCAGCATAATACAGGGGAGTGAAGCTTTCTTT	CSIIQGSEAFF
TRBV6-5	TRBJ1-5	.	TRBD1	TGTGCCAGCGCCGGGACAGATAGCAATCAGCCCCAGCATTTT	CASAGTDSNQPQHF
TRBV14	TRBJ2-7	.	.	TGTGCCAGCAGCCTCCGACAGCTTGGCGAGCAGTACTTC	CASSLRQLGEQYF
TRBV5-6	TRBJ1-1	.	.	TGTGCCAGCAGCTCCCCAGGGGCCGCCATGAACACTGAAGCTTTCTTT	CASSSPGAAMNTEAFF
TRBV4-2	TRBJ2-1	.	.	TGTGCCAGCAGCCAAGATAACCCAGGGAACCCATACAATGAGCAGTTCTTC	CASSQDNPGNPYNEQFF
TRBV29-1	TRBJ1-1	.	TRBD1	TGCAGCGGAACAGGGGCTTACACTGAAGCTTTCTTT	CSGTGAYTEAFF
TRBV5-1	TRBJ1-3	.	TRBD1	TGCGCCAGCAGCCGCCAGGGGGCCGGAGAAGGAAACACCATATATTTT	CASSRQGAGEGNTIYF
TRBV19	TRBJ1-5	few	.	TGTGCCAGTAGCGGTAGCAATCAGCCCCAGCATTTT	CASSGSNQPQHF
TRBV27	TRBJ2-7	large	TRBD1	TGTGCCAGCAGCGCCGGGACAGGGCTCTACGAGCAGTACTTC	CASSAGTGLYEQYF
TRBV15	TRBJ2-1	.	TRBD2	TGTGCCACCAGCAGAGGCGGGAGCTCCTACAATGAGCAGTTCTTC	CATSRGGSSYNEQFF
TRBV4-1	TRBJ2-1	once	TRBD2	TGCGCCAGCAGCCAAGTTAGCGGGGGTAGCTCCTACAATGAGCAGTTCTTC	CASSQVSGGSSYNEQFF
TRBV7-6	TRBJ2-2	.	.	TGTGCCAGCAGCTTAAGGCAGGGAAGGACCGGGGAGCTGTTTTTT	CASSLRQGRTGELFF
TRBV5-4	TRBJ2-7	.	.	TGTGCCAGCAGCTACGGGGGTATCTCCTACGAGCAGTACTTC	CASSYGGISYEQYF
TRBV18	TRBJ1-2	.	TRBD1	TGTGCCAGCTCACCATATGGAGGGACAGCTAACTATGGCTACACCTTC	CASSPYGGTANYGYTF
TRBV2	TRBJ1-1	few	.	TGTGCCAGTTCAATCGCGGGAAACACTGAAGCTTTCTTT	CASSIAGNTEAFF
TRBV7-6	TRBJ2-7	.	TRBD1	TGTGCCAGCAGCTTAGTGGGGACAGGGATGTACGAGCAGTACTTC	CASSLVGTGMYEQYF
TRBV28	TRBJ1-5	.	TRBD1	TGTGCCAGCAGGGGACAGGCGAGGAGGCCCCAGCATTTT	CASRGQARRPQHF
TRBV5-1	TRBJ2-6	.	.	TGCGCCAGCAGCTTACGACCGGGATCTGGGGCCAACGTCCTGACTTTC	CASSLRPGSGANVLTF
TRBV5-6	TRBJ1-1	.	.	TGTGCCAGCAGGCGGGACACTGAAGCTTTCTTT	CASRRDTEAFF
TRBV6-1	TRBJ1-5	.	TRBD1	TGTGCCAGCAGATCCACAGGGGGCGCGGTTCAGCCCCAGCATTTT	CASRSTGGAVQPQHF
TRBV11-2	TRBJ2-6	.	.	TGTGCCAGCAGCTTTTGGGACATTGGGGCCAACGTCCTGACTTTC	CASSFWDIGANVLTF
TRBV29-1	TRBJ1-1	few	.	TGCAGCTTCCGGTCCGGGACACAAGCTTTCTTT	CSFRSGTQAFF